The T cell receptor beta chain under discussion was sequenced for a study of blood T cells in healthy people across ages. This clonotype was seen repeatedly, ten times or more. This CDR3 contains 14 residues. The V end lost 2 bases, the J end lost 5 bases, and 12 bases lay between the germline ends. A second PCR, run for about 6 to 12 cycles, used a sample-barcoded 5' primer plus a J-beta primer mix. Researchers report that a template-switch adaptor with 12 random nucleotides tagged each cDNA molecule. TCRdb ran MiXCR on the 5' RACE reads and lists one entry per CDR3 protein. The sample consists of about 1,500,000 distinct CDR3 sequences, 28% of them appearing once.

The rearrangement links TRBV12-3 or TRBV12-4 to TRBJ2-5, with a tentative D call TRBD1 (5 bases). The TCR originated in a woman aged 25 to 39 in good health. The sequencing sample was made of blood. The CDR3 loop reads CASSLQGLGETQYF. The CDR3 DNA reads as TGTGCCAGCAGTTTACAGGGCTTGGGTGAGACCCAGTACTTC.